This TCR beta chain was sequenced in a study of OX40 agonist ivuxolimab in advanced cancers. Study-wide context: The costimulatory receptor OX40 (CD134) was targeted by ivuxolimab, a fully human IgG2 agonistic monoclonal antibody. Intravenous ivuxolimab was administered to patients every 2 weeks at six dose levels: 0.01, 0.1, 0.3, 1.5, 3 and 10 mg/kg. Of the approximately 50 dose-escalation patients, hepatocellular carcinoma was present in about 20, melanoma in around 15, renal cell carcinoma in 9 and head and neck cancer in 9. A male proportion of roughly 80% and a mean age of approximately 58 years, ranging from about 23 to 79, were recorded for the dose-escalation cohort. Prior anti-PD-1, anti-PD-L1 or anti-CTLA-4 therapy was permitted, and checkpoint inhibitors had been received by around 40% of dose-escalation patients. Partial responses occurred in three dose-escalation patients, of whom one had hepatocellular carcinoma and two had cutaneous melanoma. Peripheral TCRbeta sequencing aimed to test whether ivuxolimab altered TCR sequence diversity and caused clonal T-cell expansion. The paper reports the monotherapy dose-escalation portion (N of about 52 patients) of the phase I ivuxolimab trial. What the work shows at the level of the full study, not this receptor alone: At doses from 0.1 to 3.0 mg/kg, clonal expansion was seen in both CD4+ and CD8+ blood T cells between baseline and week 6. The antigen specificity of the peripheral T cells that underwent clonal expansion was not determined. On average, CD8+ T cells showed more expanded clones than CD4+ T cells after ivuxolimab. In partial responders in the 0.1-3.0 mg/kg groups, normalized peripheral clonal expansion was found to be among the lowest, especially among CD8+ T cells. Low levels of normalized T-cell clonal expansion were also shown by some nonresponding patients.

The cysteine opens and the phenylalanine closes a CDR3 of 13 amino acids. Only the CDR3 DNA stays, 39 bases, in frame from base 1. V is clipped by 5 bases and J by 5 bases, and the sequence between their germline boundaries is 10 bases long. As encoded in the germline V gene (reference sequence), CDR1 is MNHEY while CDR2 is SMNVEV. Genomic DNA was isolated from the sorted cells so that the TCRbeta CDR3 region could be sequenced. TCRbeta CDR3 regions were sequenced using the immunoSEQ Assay. TCRdb stores this immuneACCESS table with in-frame sequences only. Part of the clones is absent; in the studies checked, under half of the shortfall reflects unresolved V genes, and no reason is known for the rest. The sample yields about 63,000 clones; nearly 90% were counted once. Approximately 12% of the sample is taken by the ten largest. About this clone: Its target antigen remains unknown. No much larger clonotype is one base removed from it; base qualities were not supplied.

The trial excluded patients who had a history of autoimmune disease or were on systemic immunosuppression. Peripheral blood for TCR sequencing was drawn from every dose cohort at baseline, at cycle 4 day 1 and at cycle 7 day 1. Samples were obtained from an open-label, multicenter, first-in-human phase I dose-escalation trial of ivuxolimab. Adults with locally advanced or metastatic melanoma, renal cell carcinoma, hepatocellular carcinoma or head and neck squamous cell carcinoma were enrolled in the trial. Before TCR sequencing, CD4+ T cells and CD8+ T cells were sorted from peripheral blood as separate populations.

Recombination connected TRBV27 to TRBJ1-5, with TRBD1 tentatively as D gene (6 bases match). This sequence originates from an adult with an advanced solid tumor such as melanoma, head and neck, liver or kidney cancer. The sequenced sample was CD4+ or CD8+ T cells sorted from blood, obtained in a trial of the OX40 agonist ivuxolimab. The DNA reads TGTGCCAGCAGTATGGACAGTGATCAGCCCCAGCATTTT. This yields the protein CASSMDSDQPQHF.